These 20 T cell receptor beta chains share one sample of origin, sequenced in a study of CD8 T cells in Susac syndrome. An input of about 0.45 to 1 ug of RNA was subjected to reverse transcription using random hexamers. TCRdb redid the calling of the immunoSEQ multiplex PCR reads with MiXCR, one entry per CDR3 protein. The sample carries about 250,000 distinct CDR3 sequences, roughly 93% recorded once. Sequencing was performed on CD4+ T cells from PBMCs. These receptor sequences come from a human donor with multiple sclerosis.

V gene TRBV6-6 combines with J gene TRBJ1-1; D is uncertain. Trimming left V 0 bases short and J 3 bases short, with 8 bases between. CDR1 is MNHNY and CDR2 is SVGAGI in the germline V gene (reference sequence). This CDR3 is 14 amino acids long. The chain's CDR3 is CASSYSNGYTEAFF. The CDR3 nucleotides are TGTGCCAGCAGTTACTCGAATGGTTACACTGAAGCTTTCTTT.

This clonotype appeared once. This rearrangement joins TRBV7-3 to TRBJ1-5, with D unclear. V lost 5 bases, J lost 8 bases, and 13 bases lay in between. From germline, CDR1 is SGHTA and CDR2 FQGTGA. This CDR3 is 13 amino acids long. CDR3 protein: CASSPIPGEPQHF. CDR3 sequence (DNA): TGTGCCAGCAGCCCCATTCCCGGGGAGCCCCAGCATTTT.

The table lists this clonotype with a count of one. The rearrangement uses TRBV13 and TRBJ1-5; 7 positions agree with TRBD1. Germline assignment: CDR1 PRHDT and CDR2 FYEKMQ (reference sequence). There are 17 residues in the CDR3. Trimming removed 2 bases from V and 7 bases from J; junction bases left unmatched: 14. For the CDR3, the DNA is TGTGCCAGCAGCTTATCGGAAGACAGGGAGTTGGGCCAGCCCCAGCATTTT. Amino acids: CASSLSEDRELGQPQHF.

The chain combines TRBV7-2 with TRBJ1-1; D not resolved. V lost 2 bases and J 11 bases, leaving 21 bases between the germline ends. This CDR3 spans 15 amino acids. CDR1 and CDR2 from the germline V gene are SGHTA and FQGNSA. CDR3 residues: CASSLHSPVNSPAFF. As DNA, the CDR3 is TGTGCCAGCAGCTTACATTCACCCGTAAATTCCCCGGCTTTCTTT.

V usage is TRBV13 and J usage is TRBJ2-3; 15 bases line up with TRBD2. The CDR3 is 16 amino acids. CDR1 and CDR2 (germline): PRHDT, FYEKMQ (reference sequence). The trim removed 3 bases at V and 5 bases at J, leaving 3 bases unmatched. CDR3: CASSFGLAGGGDTQYF. Here the CDR3 DNA reads TGTGCCAGCAGCTTTGGACTAGCGGGGGGGGGAGATACGCAGTATTTT.

Only one count was recorded for this clonotype. The gene calls are TRBV6-6 and TRBJ1-4; D is perhaps TRBD1 (5 bases). There are 14 residues in the CDR3. Germline values: CDR1 MNHNY, CDR2 SVGAGI (reference sequence). V was trimmed by 2 bases and J by 8 bases, leaving 12 bases between them. This chain's CDR3 is CASSYVAGKEKLFF. CDR3 nucleotide sequence: TGTGCCAGCAGTTACGTGGCAGGGAAAGAAAAACTGTTTTTT.

This clonotype was picked up a small number of times. The chain links TRBV14 to TRBJ1-6, with a tentative D call TRBD1 (6 bases). This CDR3 is 14 amino acids long. The germline CDR1 and CDR2 sequences are SGHDN and FVKESK. Trimming cost V 3 bases and J 6 bases, with 9 bases left between them. CDR3 protein: CASSQNRANSPLHF. DNA of the CDR3: TGTGCCAGCAGCCAGAACAGGGCTAATTCACCCCTCCACTTT.

This chain links TRBV6-6 with TRBJ2-6, with D possibly matching TRBD1 (5 bases). V was shortened by 7 bases and J by 0 bases, with 10 bases between the two germline ends. Germline V gene data show CDR1 as MNHNY and CDR2 as SVGAGI (reference sequence). CDR3 size: 15 residues. DNA of the CDR3: TGTGCCAGCACCCTGGACAACTCTGGGGCCAACGTCCTGACTTTC. Its protein is CASTLDNSGANVLTF.

V gene TRBV29-1 combines with J gene TRBJ2-7; TRBD1 matches 7 bases. Germline assignment: CDR1 SQVTM and CDR2 ANQGSEA. The ends lost 2 bases at V and 1 base at J; junction bases unmatched: 8. This CDR3 comprises 15 residues. CDR3 in DNA: TGCAGCGTTGAACAAACAGGGGATAGGTCCTACGAGCAGTACTTC. Its translation: CSVEQTGDRSYEQYF.

V gene TRBV6-2 or TRBV6-3 combines with J gene TRBJ2-1; TRBD2 agrees at 12 bases. CDR1 and CDR2 (germline): MNHEY, SVGEGT. Trimming at V came to 6 bases and at J to 10 bases, leaving 7 bases not matched to a gene. This CDR3 has 14 amino acids. The chain's CDR3 is CASSRPTSGGEQFF. The CDR3 nucleotides are TGTGCCAGCAGCCGCCCGACTAGCGGGGGAGAGCAGTTCTTC.

CDR3 in DNA: TGTGCCATCAGTGCCTCAGGGAGCCAAGAGACCCAGTACTTC. This sequence encodes CAISASGSQETQYF. The chain couples TRBV10-3 to TRBJ2-5, with D possibly called TRBD1 or TRBD2 (5 bases each). With 4 bases removed from V and 1 base from J, the gap between germline ends came to 10 bases. The CDR3 consists of 14 residues. Germline V lookup: CDR1 ENHRY, CDR2 SYGVKD.

V usage is TRBV5-1 and J usage is TRBJ2-7; D unclear. Germline V gene sequence: CDR1 SGHRS, CDR2 YFSETQ. The CDR3 runs to 14 residues. Deletions cut 3 bases from V and 7 bases from J, with 17 bases between. The CDR3 spells CASSSDAVVGEQYF. The CDR3 nucleotides read TGCGCCAGCAGCTCGGACGCGGTGGTGGGAGAGCAGTACTTC.

This chain connects TRBV30 to TRBJ1-2; D is unclear. The CDR3 runs to 11 residues. Trimming took 6 bases from V and 5 from J, leaving 10 bases between them. Germline V lookup: CDR1 GTSNPN, CDR2 SVGIG (reference sequence). CDR3 sequence reads: CACPEAYGYTF. Here the CDR3 DNA reads TGTGCCTGCCCCGAGGCGTATGGCTACACCTTC.

This chain connects TRBV5-1 to TRBJ2-7; the D gene is possibly TRBD1 (5 bases). Germline CDR1 reads SGHRS; CDR2 reads YFSETQ. Trimming removed 4 bases at V and 0 bases at J, with 14 bases between. The CDR3 totals 15 residues. This CDR3 reads CASSLGDRISYEQYF. In DNA, the CDR3 is TGCGCCAGCAGCCTTGGCGACAGAATCTCCTACGAGCAGTACTTC.

The chain employs TRBV5-1 and TRBJ2-1; TRBD1 aligns across 7 bases. Germline trimming cut 0 bases from V and 6 bases from J; bases unmatched to any gene: 6. This CDR3 contains 15 residues. Looked up from germline, CDR1 is SGHRS and CDR2 is YFSETQ. Written as DNA, the CDR3 is TGCGCCAGCAGCTTGGGTCGGGACAGAACCAATGAGCAGTTCTTC. This translates into CASSLGRDRTNEQFF.

This chain uses TRBV4-1 with TRBJ2-2; D remains unclear. Germline assignment: CDR1 MGHRA and CDR2 YSYEKL. This CDR3 has 15 amino acids. The V end lost 7 bases, the J end lost 0 bases, and 12 bases lay between the germline ends. The CDR3 sequence is CASNPANSNTGELFF. In DNA, the CDR3 is TGCGCCAGCAACCCAGCCAACTCGAACACCGGGGAGCTGTTTTTT.

The CDR3 DNA is TGCGCCAGCAGCTTGAGCCCTTTGCTCTACAATGAGCAGTTCTTC. This sequence encodes CASSLSPLLYNEQFF. The V and J genes are TRBV5-1 and TRBJ2-1; D not resolved. Looked up from germline, CDR1 is SGHRS and CDR2 is YFSETQ. V lost 1 base, J lost 3 bases, and 11 bases lay in between. CDR3 length equals 15 residues. The full variable domain, in which reference TRBV5-1 and TRBJ2-1 provide the parts outside the CDR3, is KAGVTQTPRYLIKTRGQQVTLSCSPISGHRSVSWYQQTPGQGLQFLFEYFSETQRNKGNFPGRFSGRQFSNSRSEMNVSTLELGDSALYLCASSLSPLLYNEQFFGPGTRLTVL.

The chain joins TRBV12-3 or TRBV12-4 to TRBJ2-2; D ambiguous. The CDR3 is 16 residues long. V was pared by 5 bases and J by 1 base, with 14 bases between. The CDR3: CASSAASRLNTGELFF. In DNA form, the CDR3 reads TGTGCCAGCAGTGCGGCGTCCAGACTGAACACCGGGGAGCTGTTTTTT.

The chain combines TRBV4-1 with TRBJ2-3, with D perhaps TRBD1 (6 bases). V dropped 1 base and J dropped 8 bases, with 16 bases sitting between them. Germline CDR1 reads MGHRA; CDR2 reads YSYEKL. The CDR3 is 15 residues long. CDR3 protein: CASSQAIGGFGTQYF. DNA of the CDR3: TGCGCCAGCAGCCAAGCCATAGGGGGTTTTGGTACGCAGTATTTT.

This rearrangement joins TRBV18 to TRBJ1-1, with D maybe TRBD1 (5 bases). This CDR3 is built from 17 residues. CDR1 is KGHSH and CDR2 is LQKENI in the germline V gene. The germline V and J ends were trimmed by 2 bases and 0 bases, with 16 bases remaining between them. This CDR3 reads CASSPLGTDPMNTEAFF. CDR3 in DNA: TGTGCCAGCTCACCATTGGGGACCGACCCAATGAACACTGAAGCTTTCTTT.